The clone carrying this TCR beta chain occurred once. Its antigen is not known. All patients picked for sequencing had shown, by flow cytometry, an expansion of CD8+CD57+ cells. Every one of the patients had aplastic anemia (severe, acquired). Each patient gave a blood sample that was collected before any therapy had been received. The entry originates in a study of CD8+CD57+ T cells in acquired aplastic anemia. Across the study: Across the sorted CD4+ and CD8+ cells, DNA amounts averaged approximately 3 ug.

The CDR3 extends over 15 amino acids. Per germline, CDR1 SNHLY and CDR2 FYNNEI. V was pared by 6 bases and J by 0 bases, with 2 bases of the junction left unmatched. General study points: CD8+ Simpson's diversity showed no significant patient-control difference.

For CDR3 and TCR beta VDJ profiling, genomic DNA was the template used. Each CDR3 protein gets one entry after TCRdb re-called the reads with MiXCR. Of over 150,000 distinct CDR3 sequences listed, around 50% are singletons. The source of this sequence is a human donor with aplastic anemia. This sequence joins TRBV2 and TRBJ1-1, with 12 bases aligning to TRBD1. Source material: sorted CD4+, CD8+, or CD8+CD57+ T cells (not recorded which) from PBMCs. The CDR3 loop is CASSGTGGMNTEAFF. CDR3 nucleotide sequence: TGTGCCAGCAGCGGGACAGGGGGCATGAACACTGAAGCTTTCTTT.